A single sample is the source of the 12 T cell receptor beta chains below, sequenced in a study of T cell changes during pregnancy in multiple sclerosis. The protocol was immunoSEQ multiplex PCR, while the TCRdb copy is restricted to in-frame clones and leaves out a portion. The sample yields about 100,000 clones, roughly 90% seen once. This specimen consisted of peripheral blood, obtained after pregnancy. All receptors derive from a female donor with multiple sclerosis, enrolled in a pregnancy study.

J is TRBJ2-1 and V is TRBV5-1; tentative D call: TRBD2 (8 bases). CDR1 and CDR2 (germline): SGHRS, YFSETQ. The CDR3 is 15 residues long. The V and J ends lost 2 bases and 2 bases respectively, with 11 bases between them. The CDR3 DNA is TGCGCCAGCAGCTTTAGCGGGACAGCCTACAATGAGCAGTTCTTC. Protein product: CASSFSGTAYNEQFF.

The chain combines TRBV30 with TRBJ2-7, with 11 bases that match TRBD2. V was pared by 3 bases and J by 0 bases, with 7 bases of the junction left unmatched. CDR1 and CDR2 from the germline V gene are GTSNPN and SVGIG (reference sequence). This CDR3 contains 16 residues. The CDR3 sequence: CAWRPKLAGASYEQYF. As DNA, the CDR3 is TGTGCCTGGAGGCCTAAACTAGCGGGGGCCTCCTACGAGCAGTACTTC.

A word on this clone: Other nucleotide sequences from this sample produce the same CDR3. CDR3 coding DNA: TGTGCCAGCAGCGTGGGAGGGACAGATACGCAGTATTTT. Protein product: CASSVGGTDTQYF. The J gene is TRBJ2-3, the V gene TRBV9, with 7 bases lining up with TRBD2. Unmatched junction bases numbered 0, after V lost 2 bases and J lost 3 bases. This CDR3 spans 13 amino acids. Germline CDR1 reads SGDLS; CDR2 reads YYNGEE.

The CDR3 bases are TGTGCCAGCAGCTCTCTGCACGACAGGAGGTCTGAAGCTTTCTTT. Protein product: CASSSLHDRRSEAFF. This chain uses TRBV5-6 with TRBJ1-1; weak D call: TRBD1 (6 bases). Trimming cost V 3 bases and J 6 bases, with 18 bases left between them. The CDR3 spans 15 residues. CDR1 and CDR2 (germline): SGHDT, YYEEEE.

V usage is TRBV11-2 and J usage is TRBJ2-1; 10 positions agree with TRBD2. The germline gives CDR1 SGHAT, CDR2 FQNNGV. Trimming at V came to 0 bases and at J to 8 bases, leaving 16 bases not matched to a gene. The CDR3 is 19 amino acids. CDR3 protein: CASSLDRGLAGVSIDEQFF. For the CDR3, the DNA is TGTGCCAGCAGCTTAGATCGTGGGCTAGCGGGAGTTTCTATCGATGAGCAGTTCTTC.

The V and J genes are TRBV6-6 and TRBJ1-2; 7 positions match TRBD1. The ends lost 0 bases at V and 4 bases at J; junction bases unmatched: 5. The CDR3 is 15 amino acids. CDR1 and CDR2 (germline): MNHNY, SVGAGI (reference sequence). CDR3 region: CASSYSNRGLYGYTF. The CDR3 nucleotides are TGTGCCAGCAGTTACTCGAATAGGGGGCTCTATGGCTACACCTTC.

The V and J genes are TRBV11-1 and TRBJ1-2; D uncertain. Trimming pared 10 bases from V and 3 bases from J, leaving 9 bases between. Germline lookup yields CDR1 SGHAT and CDR2 FQDESV (reference sequence). The CDR3 consists of 11 residues. The chain's CDR3 is CATRGDYGYTF. The CDR3 DNA follows: TGTGCCACCCGAGGAGACTATGGCTACACCTTC.

The chain recombines TRBV9 with TRBJ2-5; TRBD2 might be the D (7 bases). The CDR3 contains 14 residues. The V and J ends lost 3 bases and 4 bases respectively, with 13 bases between them. The germline CDR1 and CDR2 sequences are SGDLS and YYNGEE. The CDR3 nucleotides are TGTGCCAGCAGCGCCCGCGGGGGCGGAGAGACCCAGTACTTC. This codes for CASSARGGGETQYF.

The rearrangement links TRBV11-2 to TRBJ1-4; D remains ambiguous. V lost 8 bases, J lost 8 bases, and 9 bases lay in between. This CDR3 is 11 amino acids long. Germline V lookup: CDR1 SGHAT, CDR2 FQNNGV. The CDR3 nucleotides read TGTGCCAGCGCGGCCTGGGAAAAACTGTTTTTT. This sequence encodes CASAAWEKLFF.

The rearrangement uses TRBV19 and TRBJ2-7; 9 nucleotides align to TRBD2. The V segment lost 5 bases and the J segment 4 bases; nucleotides outside the gene matches: 9. Germline loops: CDR1 LNHDA, CDR2 SQIVND (reference sequence). This CDR3 has 15 amino acids. The DNA for the CDR3 is TGTGCCAGTAGTCCAGAAAGGGGACTAGCTTACGAGCAGTACTTC. The encoded protein is CASSPERGLAYEQYF.

The V gene is TRBV21-1, the J gene TRBJ1-5; TRBD1, the table's D call, lacks a check against the DNA. TRBV21-1 is a pseudogene locus. The CDR3 totals 14 residues. CDR3 nucleotide sequence: TGTGCCAGCAGCGACAGGGGTTGTAATCAGCCCCAGCATTTT. It codes for CASSDRGCNQPQHF.

The rearrangement joins TRBV30 to TRBJ1-1; D perhaps matches TRBD1 (5 bases). CDR1 is GTSNPN, CDR2 SVGIG, per germline (reference sequence). Trimming removed 2 bases at V and 1 base at J, with 14 bases between. The CDR3 has 15 residues. The CDR3 sequence is CAWSTRGTGNTEAFF. The CDR3 region has the DNA TGTGCCTGGAGTACGCGGGGGACGGGGAACACTGAAGCTTTCTTT.